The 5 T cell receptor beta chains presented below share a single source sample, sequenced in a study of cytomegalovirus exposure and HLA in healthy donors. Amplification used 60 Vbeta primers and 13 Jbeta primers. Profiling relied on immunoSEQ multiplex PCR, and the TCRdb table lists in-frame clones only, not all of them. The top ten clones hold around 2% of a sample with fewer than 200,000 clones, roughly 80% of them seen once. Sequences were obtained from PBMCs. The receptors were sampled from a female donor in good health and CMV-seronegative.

The CDR3 DNA follows: TGCGCCAGCAGCTTGGAGGGGCATGGCACTGAAGCTTTCTTT. It encodes CASSLEGHGTEAFF. The J gene is TRBJ1-1, the V gene TRBV5-1; D is perhaps TRBD1 (5 bases). Germline V gene lookup returns CDR1 SGHRS and CDR2 YFSETQ. V shed 0 bases and J shed 4 bases, with 10 bases lying between them. The CDR3 has 14 residues.

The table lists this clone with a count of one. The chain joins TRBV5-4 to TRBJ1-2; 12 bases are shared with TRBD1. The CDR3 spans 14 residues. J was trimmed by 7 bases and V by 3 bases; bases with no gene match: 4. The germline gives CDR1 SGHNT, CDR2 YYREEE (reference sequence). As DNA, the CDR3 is TGTGCCAGCAGCTGGGACAGGGGGCTGGGTGGCTACACCTTC. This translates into CASSWDRGLGGYTF. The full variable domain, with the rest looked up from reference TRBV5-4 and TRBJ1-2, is ETGVTQSPTHLIKTRGQQVTLRCSSQSGHNTVSWYQQALGQGPQFIFQYYREEENGRGNFPPRFSGLQFPNYSSELNVNALELDDSALYLCASSWDRGLGGYTFGSGTRLTVV.

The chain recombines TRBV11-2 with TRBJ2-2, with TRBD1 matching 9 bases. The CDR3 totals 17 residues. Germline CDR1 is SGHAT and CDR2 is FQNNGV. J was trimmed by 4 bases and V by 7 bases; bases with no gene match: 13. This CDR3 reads CASTRTGASSGTGELFF. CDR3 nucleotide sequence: TGTGCCAGCACCCGGACAGGGGCAAGCTCTGGCACCGGGGAGCTGTTTTTT.

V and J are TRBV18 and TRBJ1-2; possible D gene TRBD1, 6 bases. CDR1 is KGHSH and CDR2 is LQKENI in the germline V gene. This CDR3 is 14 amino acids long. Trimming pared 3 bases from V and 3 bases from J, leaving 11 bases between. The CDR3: CASSPVPGDYGYTF. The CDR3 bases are TGTGCCAGCTCACCCGTTCCAGGGGACTATGGCTACACCTTC.

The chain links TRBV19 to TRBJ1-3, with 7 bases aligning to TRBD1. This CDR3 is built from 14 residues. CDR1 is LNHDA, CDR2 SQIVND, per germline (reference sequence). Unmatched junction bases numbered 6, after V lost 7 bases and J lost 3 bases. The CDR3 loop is CASTGQQFGNTIYF. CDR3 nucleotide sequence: TGTGCCAGTACGGGACAGCAATTTGGAAACACCATATATTTT.